This T cell receptor (beta chain) was obtained from a study of lymphopenia after photon versus proton radiotherapy. Produced via immunoSEQ multiplex PCR; TCRdb's table is partial and in-frame only. The data show around 30,000 clones, with 85% to 90% seen just once and approximately 6.2% held by the top ten. This clone was counted only a few times. Its specificity is not known. The CDR3 has 14 residues. Germline-derived CDR1 and CDR2 are SGHDN and FVKESK. V dropped 0 bases and J dropped 5 bases, with 11 bases sitting between them. Whole-study findings and limits: Under photons, naive T cells and diversity fell while effector/memory populations rose. Oligoclonal CD8+ Temra expansion after nadir drove photon patients' diversity drop.

The source was peripheral blood, collected from a patient treated with photon-based radiotherapy. This clonotype was sampled from a woman between 50 and 59 years old with pancreatic cancer. The V gene is TRBV14, the J gene TRBJ2-7; D not certain. The CDR3 spells CASSQDLVMDEQYF. The DNA for the CDR3 is TGTGCCAGCAGCCAAGATCTAGTGATGGACGAGCAGTACTTC.